Sequencing of this TCR beta chain was carried out in a study of T cell responses to AZD1222 COVID-19 vaccine. General study findings and limits: Samples come after the peak T cell response, not at day 14.

Assay: immunoSEQ multiplex PCR; the TCRdb copy retains only in-frame clones and omits some. Counted here are about 130,000 clones, about nine tenths occurring once; the ten biggest clones make up 5% to 6.5%. Points on this clone: As yet, its antigen is unknown.

Germline CDR1 is SEHNR and CDR2 is FQNEAQ (reference sequence). The CDR3 spans 11 residues. J gave up 8 bases and V 11 bases, and 7 bases lay outside the gene matches. Sequencing used peripheral blood, obtained on day 0 of AZD1222 vaccination. The chain is built from TRBV7-9 and TRBJ1-2, with TRBD1 identical over 8 bases. The receptor was derived from an adult in good health. CDR3 sequence (DNA): TGTGCCGCGGACAGGGTGGAAGGCTACACCTTC. This codes for CAADRVEGYTF.